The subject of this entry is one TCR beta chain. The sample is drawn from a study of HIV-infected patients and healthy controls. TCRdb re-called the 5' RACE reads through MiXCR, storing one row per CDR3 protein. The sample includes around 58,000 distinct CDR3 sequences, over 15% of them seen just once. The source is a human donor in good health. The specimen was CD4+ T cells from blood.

The CDR3 protein is CASSGKGVTEAFF. CDR3 coding DNA: TGTGCCAGCAGCGGAAAAGGGGTGACTGAAGCTTTCTTT. This chain links TRBV12-3 or TRBV12-4 with TRBJ1-1, with a possible D match to TRBD1 (5 bases). This CDR3 is built from 13 residues. The V gene lost 6 bases and the J gene lost 5 bases, with 13 bases spanning the gap.